A single T cell receptor beta chain is shown here with its context. Its specificity is not known. The junction differs from germline at one of its ends, possibly a read error. Germline V lookup: CDR1 SQVTM, CDR2 ANQGSEA. CDR3 length: 13 amino acids. Isolation per sample recovered at least 6 million PBMCs. This record comes from a study of blood T cells in healthy people across ages. Whole-study findings and limits: Older individuals had lower TCR beta diversity per million T cells (the decline was roughly linear). There were more naive CD4+ cells and higher diversity in long-lived donors than in aged donors.

Primed by a sample-barcoded 5' primer and a J-beta primer mix, a second PCR proceeded for about 6 to 12 cycles. TCRdb passed the 5' RACE reads through MiXCR, listing each CDR3 protein once. The sample includes roughly 800,000 distinct CDR3 sequences, over 45% of them seen just once. The V call is TRBV29-1, the J call TRBJ2-1; TRBD1 agrees at 7 bases. Material for sequencing was blood. The clonotype originates from a young man in good health. Here the CDR3 DNA reads TGCAGCGTTATCGACAGGGAAGGCAATAAGCAGTTCTTC. Translating it yields CSVIDREGNKQFF.